The 21 T cell receptor beta chains given below trace back to one sample, sequenced in a study of cytomegalovirus exposure and HLA in healthy donors. PCR employed 60 Vbeta and 13 Jbeta primers. The repertoire was sequenced with immunoSEQ multiplex PCR; TCRdb's copy has only in-frame clones and lacks some. Of around 190,000 clones detected, around 78% appear once; the ten largest clones hold roughly an eighth. Sequenced: PBMCs. These receptors came from a woman in her twenties or thirties in good health and CMV-seropositive.

This rearrangement joins TRBV6-5 to TRBJ1-1, with D possibly matching TRBD1 (5 bases). The CDR3 consists of 13 residues. V was cut by 0 bases and J by 7 bases, with 9 bases left in between. Germline values: CDR1 MNHEY, CDR2 SVGAGI. CDR3 in amino acids: CASSYSRDGEAFF. Here the CDR3 DNA reads TGTGCCAGCAGTTACTCCAGGGATGGTGAAGCTTTCTTT.

V is TRBV7-2 and J is TRBJ1-2, with 8 bases aligning to TRBD1. V trimming: 5 bases; J trimming: 2 bases; junction bases outside the gene matches: 7. The germline gives CDR1 SGHTA, CDR2 FQGNSA. The CDR3 is 15 amino acids. The CDR3 region has the DNA TGTGCCAGCAGCCGCCGGACAGGGACGAACTATGGCTACACCTTC. Translation gives CASSRRTGTNYGYTF.

The genes are TRBV29-1 and TRBJ1-2; tentatively, D is TRBD1 (5 bases). Germline V lookup: CDR1 SQVTM, CDR2 ANQGSEA. The V end was cut by 7 bases, the J end by 12 bases, with 18 bases between. There are 11 residues in the CDR3. CDR3 in amino acids: CSASLGGEDTF. CDR3 coding DNA: TGCAGCGCTTCACTGGGGGGGGAAGACACCTTC.

The chain combines TRBV6-1 with TRBJ1-6; tentative D call: TRBD1 (6 bases). Per the germline V gene, CDR1 is MNHNS and CDR2 is SASEGT. The CDR3 has 13 amino acids. Trimming removed 8 bases from V and 6 bases from J, with 11 bases in between. CDR3: CASQGLRNSPLHF. The CDR3 DNA reads TGTGCCAGCCAGGGGCTCCGTAATTCACCCCTCCACTTT.

A word on this clone: This specimen includes other DNA sequences encoding the same CDR3. The chain is built from TRBV28 and TRBJ2-7; the match to TRBD1 covers 7 bases. The CDR3 contains 13 residues. CDR1 is MDHEN, CDR2 SYDVKM, per germline. V was clipped by 6 bases and J by 2 bases; unmatched bases: 4. CDR3 DNA: TGTGCCAGCAGAAGCCAGGGGGCCTACGAGCAGTACTTC. Its translation is CASRSQGAYEQYF.

The DNA of the CDR3 is TGTGCCAGCAGTTTACTTACTTCGACAGGGGGCCTGGGCGGAGGCTACACCTTC. This sequence encodes CASSLLTSTGGLGGGYTF. J is TRBJ1-2 and V is TRBV27; 10 bases are shared with TRBD1. The CDR3 totals 18 residues. CDR1 and CDR2 from the germline V gene are MNHEY and SMNVEV (reference sequence). Trimming at V came to 2 bases and at J to 8 bases, leaving 17 bases not matched to a gene.

The chain joins TRBV28 to TRBJ2-1; a possible D gene is TRBD2 (5 bases). This CDR3 has 15 residues. The germline V gene encodes CDR1 MDHEN and CDR2 SYDVKM. The V and J ends lost 3 bases and 0 bases respectively, with 9 bases between them. DNA for the CDR3: TGTGCCAGCAGTTTCCCGGGGTCCTCCTACAATGAGCAGTTCTTC. It is translated as CASSFPGSSYNEQFF.

The chain combines TRBV6-6 with TRBJ2-1; 7 positions match TRBD2. The germline gives CDR1 MNHNY, CDR2 SVGAGI (reference sequence). This CDR3 spans 12 amino acids. V lost 0 bases, J lost 14 bases, and 4 bases stayed unmatched. As DNA, the CDR3 is TGTGCCAGCAGTTACTCGGGGAGGGAGGAGTTCTTC. This sequence encodes CASSYSGREEFF.

The V call is TRBV28, the J call TRBJ2-7; D call uncertain. This CDR3 is 12 amino acids long. In germline, CDR1 is MDHEN, CDR2 SYDVKM. The V and J ends lost 2 bases and 5 bases respectively, with 7 bases between them. For the CDR3, the DNA is TGTGCCAGCAGTTTAGGAGCTAACGAGCAGTACTTC. Protein product: CASSLGANEQYF.

The rearrangement links TRBV28 to TRBJ2-1; weak D call: TRBD2 (6 bases). CDR1 is MDHEN, CDR2 SYDVKM, per germline. V was shortened by 3 bases and J by 9 bases, with 18 bases between the two germline ends. The CDR3 is 15 residues long. The CDR3 loop reads CASSLVVAGRREQFF. CDR3 bases: TGTGCCAGCAGTTTGGTAGTCGCGGGACGTCGTGAGCAGTTCTTC.

The gene calls are TRBV28 and TRBJ2-3, with TRBD2 identical over 7 bases. With 0 bases clipped from V and 4 bases from J, the junction kept 1 base outside the gene matches. Germline V gene lookup returns CDR1 MDHEN and CDR2 SYDVKM. The CDR3 sequence is 14 residues long. The CDR3 region has the DNA TGTGCCAGCAGTTTATGGGGGGGGGCAGATACGCAGTATTTT. Amino acid sequence: CASSLWGGADTQYF. The complete variable domain, with remaining parts taken from reference TRBV28 and TRBJ2-3, reads DVKVTQSSRYLVKRTGEKVFLECVQDMDHENMFWYRQDPGLGLRLIYFSYDVKMKEKGDIPEGYSVSREKKERFSLILESASTNQTSMYLCASSLWGGADTQYFGPGTRLTVL.

This chain joins TRBV2 and TRBJ2-7; a possible D gene is TRBD1 (7 bases). The V end was cut by 6 bases, the J end by 6 bases, with 21 bases between. CDR1 and CDR2 from the germline V gene are SNHLY and FYNNEI. The CDR3 has 15 amino acids. For the CDR3, the DNA is TGTGCCAGCAGCTTAAGGAGGGGGCAGGAGGTCGAGCAGTACTTC. Translation: CASSLRRGQEVEQYF.

CDR3 sequence: CASGSGYGYTF. The CDR3 DNA is TGTGCTAGTGGATCGGGGTATGGCTACACCTTC. This chain connects TRBV12-5 to TRBJ1-2; D remains ambiguous. Trimming shortened V by 6 bases and J by 5 bases, and 7 bases separated the two germline ends. The CDR3 is 11 residues long. Germline V gives CDR1 LGHNT, CDR2 FRNRAP.

The CDR3 protein is CASSALYAGYNEQFF. The CDR3 nucleotides read TGTGCCAGCAGCGCTTTATACGCGGGTTACAATGAGCAGTTCTTC. V usage is TRBV11-2 and J usage is TRBJ2-1; a weak D match, TRBD2 (5 bases). V was clipped by 5 bases and J by 4 bases, with 15 bases between them. Germline CDR1 reads SGHAT; CDR2 reads FQNNGV. The CDR3 is made up of 15 amino acids.

The V call is TRBV18, the J call TRBJ1-2; 7 bases are shared with TRBD1. This CDR3 comprises 14 residues. Germline CDR1 KGHSH, CDR2 LQKENI. V lost 5 bases and J lost 4; bases outside the gene matches: 7. The CDR3 nucleotides are TGTGCCAGCTCATTGGGGACAGATAGCTATGGCTACACCTTC. It codes for CASSLGTDSYGYTF.

This clone was seen repeatedly, ten times or more. The chain links TRBV6-1 to TRBJ1-1, with TRBD1 identical over 7 bases. This CDR3 contains 14 residues. V lost 6 bases, J lost 6 bases, and 10 bases stayed unmatched. CDR1 is MNHNS, CDR2 SASEGT, per germline. CDR3 nucleotides: TGTGCCAGCAGCCAACAGGGACAGTCGGCTGAAGCTTTCTTT. The encoded protein is CASSQQGQSAEAFF.

This clone has a single count. This chain joins TRBV5-4 and TRBJ2-2, with D unclear. In germline, CDR1 is SGHNT, CDR2 YYREEE (reference sequence). The CDR3 has 14 residues. V shed 2 bases and J shed 1 base, with 6 bases lying between them. CDR3 in DNA: TGTGCCAGCAGCTTTCTGCGGAACACCGGGGAGCTGTTTTTT. Protein sequence: CASSFLRNTGELFF.

The V call is TRBV28, the J call TRBJ1-1, with 7 nucleotides matching TRBD1. The CDR3 sequence is 15 residues long. Germline CDR1 and CDR2: MDHEN and SYDVKM. The V gene end was trimmed by 1 base and the J gene end by 11 bases; junction bases not matched to a gene: 13. CDR3 sequence: CASSLLGQLLNGAFF. CDR3 sequence (DNA): TGTGCCAGCAGTTTATTGGGACAGCTCCTGAATGGGGCTTTCTTT.

This clone has a single count. The chain uses TRBV21-1 and TRBJ2-7; the table's D call, TRBD1, was not checked against the DNA. TRBV21-1 constitutes a pseudogene. This CDR3 comprises 15 residues. The chain's CDR3 is CASSKSNRGRYEQYF. In DNA form, the CDR3 reads TGTGCCAGCAGCAAATCAAATAGGGGGCGCTACGAGCAGTACTTC.

This clone was recorded a few times. The V and J genes are TRBV9 and TRBJ2-1; 9 bases are shared with TRBD2. J gave up 4 bases and V 4 bases, and 12 bases lay outside the gene matches. The CDR3 is 17 amino acids. CDR1 is SGDLS and CDR2 is YYNGEE in the germline V gene. The CDR3 nucleotides read TGTGCCAGCAGCCCGCTGGCGGGGGGGCCGAATTACAATGAGCAGTTCTTC. Its protein product is CASSPLAGGPNYNEQFF.

The chain joins TRBV18 to TRBJ2-2; tentative D call: TRBD1 (5 bases). Trimming removed 4 bases at V and 2 bases at J, with 11 bases between. Per germline, CDR1 KGHSH and CDR2 LQKENI. The CDR3 spans 15 residues. The CDR3 here is CASSLTQGNTGELFF. The CDR3 DNA is TGTGCCAGCTCACTAACTCAGGGCAACACCGGGGAGCTGTTTTTT.